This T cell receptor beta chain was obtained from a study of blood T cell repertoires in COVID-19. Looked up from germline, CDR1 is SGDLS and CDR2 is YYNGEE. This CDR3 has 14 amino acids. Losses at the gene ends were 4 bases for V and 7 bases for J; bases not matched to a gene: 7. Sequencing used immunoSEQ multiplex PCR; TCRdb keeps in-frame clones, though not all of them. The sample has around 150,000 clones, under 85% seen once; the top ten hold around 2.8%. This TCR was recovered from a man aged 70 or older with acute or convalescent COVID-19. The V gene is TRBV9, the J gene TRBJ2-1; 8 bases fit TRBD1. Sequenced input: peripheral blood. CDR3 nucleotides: TGTGCCAGCAGCCCGGGACAGGTAGGGAATGAGCAGTTCTTC. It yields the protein CASSPGQVGNEQFF. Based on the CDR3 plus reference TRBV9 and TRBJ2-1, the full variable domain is DSGVTQTPKHLITATGQRVTLRCSPRSGDLSVYWYQQSLDQGLQFLIQYYNGEERAKGNILERFSAQQFPDLHSELNLSSLELGDSALYFCASSPGQVGNEQFFGPGTRLTVL.